This T cell receptor (beta chain) comes out of a study of radiation and T cells in renal cell carcinoma (dated by TCRdb to 2020 to 2021). With respect to the entire study: In total, around 53 samples, comprising roughly 25 tumors and approximately 27 peripheral blood samples, were subjected to TCR beta sequencing. The final blood draw was performed at 4 weeks after radiation, at the same time as nephrectomy. Across all 53 samples, 4 million or so unique CDR3 nucleotide sequences encoding around 2.8 million unique CDR3 amino acid sequences were identified. The investigation overall reported the following: In blood, the top tumor clonotypes increased from baseline to 2 weeks after radiation and then shrank by 4 weeks, which suggests a temporary expansion of tumor-resident clones. Because the trial had a single-armed design, the trial could not examine how radiation dose or scheduling affected the TCR repertoire. Because pretreatment tumor biopsies were not available, the baseline intratumoral presence of clonotypes could not be determined. Tracking of blood repertoire dynamics stopped at roughly four weeks after treatment, with no follow-up past that point.

The time point label, as the study defines it: blood 4 weeks post-SBRT, at nephrectomy. The label giving this sample's treatment or condition can be read as: 15 Gy SBRT to primary tumor, nephrectomy 4 weeks later. The samples were drawn from a clinical trial, where primary renal cell carcinomas were treated with 15 Gy of stereotactic body radiation therapy and then removed by nephrectomy 4 weeks afterward. Serial peripheral blood from radiation-treated patients was sampled at baseline, 2 weeks and 4 weeks after SBRT to track tumor-enriched clonotypes. Renal cell carcinoma with clear cell pathology was present in all patients. The QIAamp DNA Blood Mini Kit (Qiagen) was used to prepare genomic DNA for TCR sequencing. Samples were included in the analyses only if all quality control checks were passed. This clone has a single count. Its cognate antigen has yet to be identified. No base-level quality is on record; no much larger clone is a single base apart.

The trim is 6 bases for V and 2 bases for J, with a gap of 7 bases between the germline ends. Sequences MNHNY (CDR1) and SVGAGI (CDR2) are obtained from the germline V gene (reference sequence). The CDR3 covers 12 residues, taking in both the cysteine and the phenylalanine. The CDR3 DNA has 36 bases and is translated from base 1. The immunoSEQ kit was used, according to the manufacturer's recommendations, to generate TCR beta libraries from genomic DNA. For library preparation, a first multiplex PCR was performed with proprietary primers, followed by a second PCR in which unique barcodes were added, and bead cleanups were performed after each round. Each sample batch included a kit-provided positive control reaction and a negative control reaction. The final libraries underwent checking on an Agilent 4200 TapeStation D1000 ScreenTape, volumetric pooling, and quantification by qPCR. Sequencing ran on an Illumina NextSeq500 with a MidOutput 150-cycle cartridge, using 156 Read1 and 15 Index1 cycles with kit custom primers. The pooled library was loaded at approximately 1 pM, with a 20% PhiX control spiked in. Under the source paper's analysis protocol: Vendor-processed data were analyzed in R, with a clonotype defined as all T cells sharing the same CDR3 nucleotide sequence. For clone abundance analyses, frequencies were normalized to the 10,000 most abundant clones in each sample. Public T cell clones, which averaged fewer than five per sample, were removed prior to analysis. A difference in abundance of at least 32-fold between compartments was used to define tumor-enriched and baseline blood-enriched clonotypes. Clonotypes expanded or contracted between blood time points were identified with a beta-binomial differential abundance model. Tumor-blood repertoire similarity was measured with the Baroni-Urbani and Buser coefficient, and group comparisons used two-tailed Wilcoxon tests in R. The table was pulled from immuneACCESS by TCRdb, which kept in-frame rearrangements only. Such tables lose some clones; where checked, under half of the loss comes from unresolved V genes, and the rest has no known cause. V, J and clone size are taken as reported in that table, and D and trimming were inferred from the DNA itself. This sample lists around 64,000 clones; 60% to 85% were detected once. The ten largest clones capture about 6.4% of the sample.

The specimen was blood, collected from a patient whose treatment included radiotherapy and nephrectomy. The chain uses TRBV6-6 and TRBJ1-2; the best D guess is TRBD1, with 5 bases matching. The receptor's source is a man in his sixties with renal cell carcinoma. Here the CDR3 is given as CASRTENYGYTF. The nucleotides are TGTGCCAGCAGGACAGAAAACTATGGCTACACCTTC.